Each of the 2 T cell receptor beta chains below was sequenced from the same sample in a study of blood T cell repertoires in COVID-19. The data were produced by immunoSEQ multiplex PCR, yet TCRdb's version contains in-frame clones alone and is incomplete. The table shows a few hundred thousand clones, with approximately 80% occurring only once. Sequenced: PBMCs or T cells enriched from blood (not recorded which). All receptors derive from a man aged 40-49 years who had recovered from COVID-19.

J is TRBJ2-2 and V is TRBV10-2; 10 nucleotides agree with TRBD1. This CDR3 has 14 residues. CDR1 WSHSY and CDR2 SAAADI come from the germline V gene. The J segment lost 7 bases and the V segment lost 7 bases, leaving 6 bases of the junction unmatched. The CDR3 is CASKTGGSGGELFF. The CDR3 DNA is TGCGCCAGCAAGACAGGGGGCTCTGGCGGGGAGCTGTTTTTT.

A word on this clone: Additional DNA sequences in this sample encode the identical CDR3. The chain uses TRBV3-1 (or the pseudogene TRBV3-2) and TRBJ2-7; D might be TRBD2 (5 bases). Germline loops: CDR1 LGHDT, CDR2 YNNKEL (reference sequence). The CDR3 has 11 residues. Trimming shortened V by 4 bases and J by 4 bases, and 5 bases separated the two germline ends. CDR3 DNA sequence: TGTGCCAGCAGCCGCGGGTACGAGCAGTACTTC. Its protein is CASSRGYEQYF.